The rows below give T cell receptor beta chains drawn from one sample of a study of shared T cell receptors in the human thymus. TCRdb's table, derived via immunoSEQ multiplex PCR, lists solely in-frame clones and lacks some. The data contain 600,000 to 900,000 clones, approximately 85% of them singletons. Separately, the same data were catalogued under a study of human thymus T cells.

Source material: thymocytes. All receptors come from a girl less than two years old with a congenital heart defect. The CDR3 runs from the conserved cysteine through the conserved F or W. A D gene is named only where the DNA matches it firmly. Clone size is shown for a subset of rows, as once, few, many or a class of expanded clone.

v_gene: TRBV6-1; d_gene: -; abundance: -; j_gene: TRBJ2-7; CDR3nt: TGTGCCAGCAGGGCCAGGATTCCCTCCTACGAGCAGTACTTC; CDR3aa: CASRARIPSYEQYF
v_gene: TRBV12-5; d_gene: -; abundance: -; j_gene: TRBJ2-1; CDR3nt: TGTGCTAGTGGTTTGGTACCCGGTAATGAGCAGTTCTTC; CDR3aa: CASGLVPGNEQFF
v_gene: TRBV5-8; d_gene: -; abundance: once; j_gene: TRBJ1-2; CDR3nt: TGTGCCAGCAGCGCCTACACGGGCTATGGCTACACCTTC; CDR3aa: CASSAYTGYGYTF
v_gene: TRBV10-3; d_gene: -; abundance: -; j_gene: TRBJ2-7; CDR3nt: TGTGCCATCAGAGAACAGGGTCTAGTCGAGCAGTACTTC; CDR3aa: CAIREQGLVEQYF
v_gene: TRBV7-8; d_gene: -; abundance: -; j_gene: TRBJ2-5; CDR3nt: TGTGCCAGCAGACCAATTCGGCAGGGGACGGACCAAGAGACCCAGTACTTC; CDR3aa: CASRPIRQGTDQETQYF
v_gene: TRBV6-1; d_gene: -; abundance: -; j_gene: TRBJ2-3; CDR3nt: TGTGCCAGCAGGGAAACAGGGCGCCCGCGCACAGATACGCAGTATTTT; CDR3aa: CASRETGRPRTDTQYF
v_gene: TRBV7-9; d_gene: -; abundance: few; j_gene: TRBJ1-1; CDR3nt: TGTGCCAGCAGCGGACTCCAGGGGCAGAACACTGAAGCTTTCTTT; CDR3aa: CASSGLQGQNTEAFF
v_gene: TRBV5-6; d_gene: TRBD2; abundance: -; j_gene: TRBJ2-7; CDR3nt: TGTGCCAGCAGTCCGGTCGGGACTAGCTCCTACGAGCAGTACTTC; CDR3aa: CASSPVGTSSYEQYF
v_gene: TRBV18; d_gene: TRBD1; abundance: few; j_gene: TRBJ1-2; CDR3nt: TGTGCCAGCTCACCAGGGACAGGGGCACACTATGGCTACACCTTC; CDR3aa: CASSPGTGAHYGYTF
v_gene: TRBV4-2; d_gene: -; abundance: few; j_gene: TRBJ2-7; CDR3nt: TGTGCCAGCAGCCAAGATTCGGAGGGATGGTACGAGCAGTACTTC; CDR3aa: CASSQDSEGWYEQYF
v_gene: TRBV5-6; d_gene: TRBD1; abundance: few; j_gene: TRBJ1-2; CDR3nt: TGTGCCAGCAGCAACCAGGGACAGCTAACTAACTATGGCTACACCTTC; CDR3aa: CASSNQGQLTNYGYTF
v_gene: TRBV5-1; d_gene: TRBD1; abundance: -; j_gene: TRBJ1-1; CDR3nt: TGCGCCAGCAGCTGGACAGGGGGGAGGGACACTGAAGCTTTCTTT; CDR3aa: CASSWTGGRDTEAFF
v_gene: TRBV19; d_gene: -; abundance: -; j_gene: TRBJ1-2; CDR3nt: TGTGCCAGTATGGACAGTTGGTATGGCTACACCTTC; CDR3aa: CASMDSWYGYTF
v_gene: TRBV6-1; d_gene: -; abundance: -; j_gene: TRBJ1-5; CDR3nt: TGTGCCAGCAGAGAAGGGGACTCGGTAGACTATAGCAATCAGCCCCAGCATTTT; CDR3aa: CASREGDSVDYSNQPQHF
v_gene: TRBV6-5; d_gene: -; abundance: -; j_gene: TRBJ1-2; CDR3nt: TGTGCCAGCAGTTACAGCGTGGTTCTTGGCTACACCTTC; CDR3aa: CASSYSVVLGYTF
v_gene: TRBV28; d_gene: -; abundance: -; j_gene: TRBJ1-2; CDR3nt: TGTGCCAGCAGCTGTAACCCCCGGGACAAATGGTATGGCTACACCTTC; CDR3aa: CASSCNPRDKWYGYTF
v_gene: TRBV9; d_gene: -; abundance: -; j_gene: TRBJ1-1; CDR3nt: TGTGCCAGCAGCGTATACGCGGGACCTCGTGGGGACACTGAAGCTTTCTTT; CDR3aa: CASSVYAGPRGDTEAFF
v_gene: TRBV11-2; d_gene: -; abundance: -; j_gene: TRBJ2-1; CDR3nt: TGTGCCAGCAGCTTAGTCGGTAATGAGCAGTTCTTC; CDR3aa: CASSLVGNEQFF
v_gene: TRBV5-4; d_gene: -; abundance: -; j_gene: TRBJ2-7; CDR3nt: TGTGCCAGCAGCTTAGATATTATCGGACAGCCGTCCTACGAGCAGTACTTC; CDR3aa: CASSLDIIGQPSYEQYF
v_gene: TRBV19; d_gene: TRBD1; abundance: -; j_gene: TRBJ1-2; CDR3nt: TGTGCCAGTAGTATTGACAGGGATTATGGCTACACCTTC; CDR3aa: CASSIDRDYGYTF
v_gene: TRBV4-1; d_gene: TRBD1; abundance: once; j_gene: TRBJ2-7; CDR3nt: TGCGCCAGCAGCCAGGACAGGGACCACGAGCAGTACTTC; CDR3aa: CASSQDRDHEQYF
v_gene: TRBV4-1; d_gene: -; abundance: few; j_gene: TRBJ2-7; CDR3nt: TGCGCCAGCAGCCAAGATCCCCCGGGGACTTTCTACGAGCAGTACTTC; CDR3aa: CASSQDPPGTFYEQYF
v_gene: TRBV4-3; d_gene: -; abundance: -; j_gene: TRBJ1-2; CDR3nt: TGCGCCAGCAGCCGGGCCCTCCACAGGGTCACCGGCTACACCTTC; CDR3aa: CASSRALHRVTGYTF
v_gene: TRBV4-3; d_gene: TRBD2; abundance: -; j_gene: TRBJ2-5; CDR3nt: TGCGCCAGCAGCCAAGAGGCTAGGCGGGGGATGTACCAAGAGACCCAGTACTTC; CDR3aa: CASSQEARRGMYQETQYF
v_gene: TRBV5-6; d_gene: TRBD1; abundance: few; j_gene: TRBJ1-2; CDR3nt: TGTGCCAGCAGGCAAGACAGGGGCTGTCTACATGGCTACACCTTC; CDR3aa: CASRQDRGCLHGYTF
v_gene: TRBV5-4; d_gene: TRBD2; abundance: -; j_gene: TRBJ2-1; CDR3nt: TGTGCCAGCAGCTTGGATTGGAGCGGGGGGGCATCTGAGCAGTTCTTC; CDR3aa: CASSLDWSGGASEQFF
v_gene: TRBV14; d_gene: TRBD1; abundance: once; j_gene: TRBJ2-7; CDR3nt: TGTGCCAGCAGCCAGGGAAACAGGGGGCTGGAGTACGAGCAGTACTTC; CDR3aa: CASSQGNRGLEYEQYF
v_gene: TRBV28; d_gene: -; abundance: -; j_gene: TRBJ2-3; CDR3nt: TGTGCCAGCAGTCACACCCCTCCCCCAACAGATACGCAGTATTTT; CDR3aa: CASSHTPPPTDTQYF
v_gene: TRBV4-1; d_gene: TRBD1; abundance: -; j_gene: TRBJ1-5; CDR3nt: TGCGCCAGCAGCACTCGAACACCTCTTCCACAGGGGAAGGAATCGGATCAGCCCCAGCATTTT; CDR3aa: CASSTRTPLPQGKESDQPQHF
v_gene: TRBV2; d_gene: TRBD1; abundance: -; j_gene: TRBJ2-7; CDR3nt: TGTGCCAGCAGACCTCCCCAATCGGTCGGACAGGGGTTTGAAAAGACTACCTACGAGCAGTACTTC; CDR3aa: CASRPPQSVGQGFEKTTYEQYF
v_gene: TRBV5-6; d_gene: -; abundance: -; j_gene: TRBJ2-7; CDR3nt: TGTGCCAGCAGCATCCGCGGTCGGCGTTCCTACTACGAGCAGTACTTC; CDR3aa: CASSIRGRRSYYEQYF
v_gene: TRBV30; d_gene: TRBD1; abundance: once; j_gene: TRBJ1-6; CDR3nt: TGTGCCTGGAGTGGCGTGACCGGGACAGGGGCAAATAATTCACCCCTCCACTTT; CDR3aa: CAWSGVTGTGANNSPLHF
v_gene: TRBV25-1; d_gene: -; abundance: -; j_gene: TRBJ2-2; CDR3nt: TGTGCCAGCAGTGGATACCCCATGAGCACCGGGGAGCTGTTTTTT; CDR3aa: CASSGYPMSTGELFF
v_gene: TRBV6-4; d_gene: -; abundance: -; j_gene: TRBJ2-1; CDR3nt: TGTGCCAGCAGTGAGCTCGGGGGTGGCTCCTACAATGAGCAGTTCTTC; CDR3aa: CASSELGGGSYNEQFF
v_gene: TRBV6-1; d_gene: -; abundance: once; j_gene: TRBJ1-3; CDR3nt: TGTGCCAGCAGTGAGGAGGGCGAGACCCCCCTTTGGTTTGGGTTAGACACCATATATTTT; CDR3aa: CASSEEGETPLWFGLDTIYF
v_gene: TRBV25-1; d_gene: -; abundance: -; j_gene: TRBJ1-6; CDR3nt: TGTGCCAGCGACGGAGGTTCTAATAATTCACCCCTCCACTTT; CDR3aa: CASDGGSNNSPLHF
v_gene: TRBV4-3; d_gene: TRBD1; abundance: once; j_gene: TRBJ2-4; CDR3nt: TGCGCCAGCAGCCAATCGACAGGGAGTGCCATTCAGTACTTC; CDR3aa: CASSQSTGSAIQYF
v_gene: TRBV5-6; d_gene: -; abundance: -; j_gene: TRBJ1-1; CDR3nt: TGTGCCAGCAGCTTGGTTGAGCTCGAAGCTTTCTTT; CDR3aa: CASSLVELEAFF
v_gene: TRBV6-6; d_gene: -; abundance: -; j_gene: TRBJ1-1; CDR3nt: TGTGCCAGTTATAACCCAGGGGCTAACACTGAAGCTTTCTTT; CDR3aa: CASYNPGANTEAFF
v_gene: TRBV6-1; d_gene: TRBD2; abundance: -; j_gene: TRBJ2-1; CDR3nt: TGTGCCAGCAGTGAATCAATCCCGGTTGGGACTAGCTTAGGAAATGAGCAGTTCTTC; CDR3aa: CASSESIPVGTSLGNEQFF
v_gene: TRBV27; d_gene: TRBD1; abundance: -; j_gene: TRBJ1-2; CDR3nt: TGTGCCAGCAGTCACCGGGACAGTAACTATGGCTACACCTTC; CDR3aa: CASSHRDSNYGYTF
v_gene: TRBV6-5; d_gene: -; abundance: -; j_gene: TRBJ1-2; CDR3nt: TGTGCCAGCAGTGAAGGTGGGGCAGACACCTTC; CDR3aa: CASSEGGADTF
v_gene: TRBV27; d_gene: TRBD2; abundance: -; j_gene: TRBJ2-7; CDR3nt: TGTGCCAGCAGTTTTCGGGGACTAGCGGCCTACGAGCAGTACTTC; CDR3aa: CASSFRGLAAYEQYF
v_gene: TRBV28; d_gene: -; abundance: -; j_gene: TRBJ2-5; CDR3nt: TGTGCCAGCAGTTTCTGGGCAAAAGAGACCCAGTACTTC; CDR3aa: CASSFWAKETQYF
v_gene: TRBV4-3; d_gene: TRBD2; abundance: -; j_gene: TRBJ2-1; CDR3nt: TGCGCCAGCAGCCAAGAAGGCAGGACAGGGGTAGCGGGGGGGCCCCGGGAGCAGTTCTTC; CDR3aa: CASSQEGRTGVAGGPREQFF
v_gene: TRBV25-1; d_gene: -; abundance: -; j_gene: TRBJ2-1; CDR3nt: TGTGCCAGCAGCTATGGACATTCCTACAATGAGCAGTTCTTC; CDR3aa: CASSYGHSYNEQFF
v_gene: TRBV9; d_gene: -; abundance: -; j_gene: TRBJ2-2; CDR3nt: TGTGCCAGCAGCGTCGGAGGATACACCGGGGAGCTGTTTTTT; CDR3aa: CASSVGGYTGELFF
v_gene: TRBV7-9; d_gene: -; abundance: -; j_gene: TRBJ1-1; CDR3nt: TGTGCCAGCAGCCCCTATACGGGTGCAGAGGCTTACACTGAAGCTTTCTTT; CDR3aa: CASSPYTGAEAYTEAFF